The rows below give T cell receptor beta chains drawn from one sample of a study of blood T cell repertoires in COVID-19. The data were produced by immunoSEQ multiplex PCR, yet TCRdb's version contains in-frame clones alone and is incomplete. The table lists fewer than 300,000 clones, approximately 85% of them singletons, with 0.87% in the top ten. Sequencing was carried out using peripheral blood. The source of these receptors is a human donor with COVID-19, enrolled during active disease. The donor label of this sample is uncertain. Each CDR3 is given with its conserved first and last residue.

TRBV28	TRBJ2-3	CASSSSRTGIPTDTQYF
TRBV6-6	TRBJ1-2	CASSYSEGTGYGYTF
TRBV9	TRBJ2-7	CASSSDGTGALGQYF
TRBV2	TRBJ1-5	CASSNTNGGYQPQHF
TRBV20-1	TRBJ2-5	CSTRSWETQYF
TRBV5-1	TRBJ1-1	CASSLGQGIGGMNTEAFF
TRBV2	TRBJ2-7	CASKGQGAYEQYF
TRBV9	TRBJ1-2	CASSVTGGNYGYTF
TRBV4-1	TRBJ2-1	CASSQILGGSGPYNEQFF
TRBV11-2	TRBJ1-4	CASSLGGQGSNEKLFF
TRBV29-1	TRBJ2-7	CSVLPQGSSYEQYF
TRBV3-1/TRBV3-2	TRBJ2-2	CASSLSGSTGELFF
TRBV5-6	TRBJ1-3	CASSFGGSGNTIYF
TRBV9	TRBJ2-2	CASTQGLRVGELFF
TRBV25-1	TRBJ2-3	CATATSGGPDTQYF
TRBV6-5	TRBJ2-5	CASSYGGSWGETQYF
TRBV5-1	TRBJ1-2	CASSFSTGGEGYTF
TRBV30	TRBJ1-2	CAWSAGGGDYGYTF
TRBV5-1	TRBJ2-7	CASSLLAGYEQYF
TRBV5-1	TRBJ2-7	CASSLSSGTYEQYF